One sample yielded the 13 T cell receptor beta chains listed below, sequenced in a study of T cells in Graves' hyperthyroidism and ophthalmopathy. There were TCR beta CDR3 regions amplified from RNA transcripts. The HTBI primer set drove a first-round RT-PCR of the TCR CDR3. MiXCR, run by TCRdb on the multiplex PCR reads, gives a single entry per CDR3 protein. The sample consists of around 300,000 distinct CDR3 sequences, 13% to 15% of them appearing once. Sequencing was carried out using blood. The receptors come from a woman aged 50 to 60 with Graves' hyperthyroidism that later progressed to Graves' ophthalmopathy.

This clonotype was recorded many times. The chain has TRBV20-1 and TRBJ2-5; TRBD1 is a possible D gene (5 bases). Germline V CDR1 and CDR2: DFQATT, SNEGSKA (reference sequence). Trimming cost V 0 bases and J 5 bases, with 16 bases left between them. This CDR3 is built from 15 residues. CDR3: CSARESTVPGETQYF. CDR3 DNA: TGCAGTGCTAGAGAATCGACAGTGCCCGGGGAGACCCAGTACTTC.

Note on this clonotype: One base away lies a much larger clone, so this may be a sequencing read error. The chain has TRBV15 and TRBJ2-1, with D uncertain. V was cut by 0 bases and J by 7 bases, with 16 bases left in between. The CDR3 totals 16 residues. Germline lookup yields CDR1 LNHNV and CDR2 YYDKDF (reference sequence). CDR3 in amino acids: CATSRESSEMRNEQFF. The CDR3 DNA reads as TGTGCCACCAGCAGAGAATCAAGCGAGATGCGGAATGAGCAGTTCTTC.

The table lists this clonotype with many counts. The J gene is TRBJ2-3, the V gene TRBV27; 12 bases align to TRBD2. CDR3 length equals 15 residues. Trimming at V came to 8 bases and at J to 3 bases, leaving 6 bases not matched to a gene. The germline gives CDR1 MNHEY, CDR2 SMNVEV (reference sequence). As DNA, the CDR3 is TGTGCCAGCTCCCTGGGGACTAGCGGGACAGATACGCAGTATTTT. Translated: CASSLGTSGTDTQYF.

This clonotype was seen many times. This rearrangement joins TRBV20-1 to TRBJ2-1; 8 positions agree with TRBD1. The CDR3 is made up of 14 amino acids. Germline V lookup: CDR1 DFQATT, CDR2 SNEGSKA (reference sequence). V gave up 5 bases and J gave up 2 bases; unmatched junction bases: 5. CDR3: CSAASGGPYNEQFF. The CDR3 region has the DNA TGCAGTGCTGCGTCAGGGGGCCCCTACAATGAGCAGTTCTTC.

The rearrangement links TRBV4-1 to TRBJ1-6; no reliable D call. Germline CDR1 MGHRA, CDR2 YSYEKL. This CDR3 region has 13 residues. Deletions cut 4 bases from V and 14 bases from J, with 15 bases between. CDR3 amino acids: CASSLGGHPTLHF. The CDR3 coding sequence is TGCGCCAGCAGCCTTGGAGGGCACCCTACCCTCCACTTT.

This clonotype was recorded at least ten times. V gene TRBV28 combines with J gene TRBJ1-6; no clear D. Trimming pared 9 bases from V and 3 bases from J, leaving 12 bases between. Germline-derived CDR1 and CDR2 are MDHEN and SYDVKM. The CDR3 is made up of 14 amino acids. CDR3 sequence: CASFTGYYNSPLHF. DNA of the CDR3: TGTGCCAGTTTTACGGGGTACTATAATTCACCCCTCCACTTT. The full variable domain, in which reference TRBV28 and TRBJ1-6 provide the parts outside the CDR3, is DVKVTQSSRYLVKRTGEKVFLECVQDMDHENMFWYRQDPGLGLRLIYFSYDVKMKEKGDIPEGYSVSREKKERFSLILESASTNQTSMYLCASFTGYYNSPLHFGNGTRLTVT.

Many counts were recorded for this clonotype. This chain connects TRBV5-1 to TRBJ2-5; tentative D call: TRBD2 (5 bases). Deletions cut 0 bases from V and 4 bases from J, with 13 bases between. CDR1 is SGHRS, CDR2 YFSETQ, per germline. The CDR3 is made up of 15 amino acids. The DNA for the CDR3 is TGCGCCAGCAGCTTGGGGTCGGAGGACTTAGAGACCCAGTACTTC. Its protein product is CASSLGSEDLETQYF. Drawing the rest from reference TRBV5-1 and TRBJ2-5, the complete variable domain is KAGVTQTPRYLIKTRGQQVTLSCSPISGHRSVSWYQQTPGQGLQFLFEYFSETQRNKGNFPGRFSGRQFSNSRSEMNVSTLELGDSALYLCASSLGSEDLETQYFGPGTRLLVL.

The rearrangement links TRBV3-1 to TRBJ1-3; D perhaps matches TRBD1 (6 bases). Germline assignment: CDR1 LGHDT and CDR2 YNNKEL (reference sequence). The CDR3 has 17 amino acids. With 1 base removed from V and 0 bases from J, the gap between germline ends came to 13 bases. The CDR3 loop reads CASSQGLQGHSGNTIYF. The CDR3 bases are TGTGCCAGCAGCCAAGGGCTTCAGGGACACTCTGGAAACACCATATATTTT.

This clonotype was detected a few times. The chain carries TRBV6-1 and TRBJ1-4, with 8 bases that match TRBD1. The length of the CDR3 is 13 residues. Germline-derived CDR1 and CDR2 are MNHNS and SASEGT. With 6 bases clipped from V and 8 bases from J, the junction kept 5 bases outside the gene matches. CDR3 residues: CASRHRGREKLFF. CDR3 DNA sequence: TGTGCCAGCAGGCACAGGGGGAGGGAAAAACTGTTTTTT.

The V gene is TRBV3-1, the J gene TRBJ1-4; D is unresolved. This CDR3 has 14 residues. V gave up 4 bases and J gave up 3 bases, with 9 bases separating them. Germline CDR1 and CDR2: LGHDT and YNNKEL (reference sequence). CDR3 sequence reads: CASSRDRANEKLFF. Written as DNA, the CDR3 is TGTGCCAGCAGCCGGGATAGGGCTAATGAAAAACTGTTTTTT. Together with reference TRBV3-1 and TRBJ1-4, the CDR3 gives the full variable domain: DTAVSQTPKYLVTQMGNDKSIKCEQNLGHDTMYWYKQDSKKFLKIMFSYNNKELIINETVPNRFSPKSPDKAHLNLHINSLELGDSAVYFCASSRDRANEKLFFGSGTQLSVL.

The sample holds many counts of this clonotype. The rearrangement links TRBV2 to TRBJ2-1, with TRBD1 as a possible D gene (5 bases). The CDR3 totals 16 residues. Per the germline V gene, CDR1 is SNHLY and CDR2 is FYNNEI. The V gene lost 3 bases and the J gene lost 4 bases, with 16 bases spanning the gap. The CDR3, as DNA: TGTGCCAGCAGTGATAACCCCCGACAGTTTTACAATGAGCAGTTCTTC. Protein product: CASSDNPRQFYNEQFF.

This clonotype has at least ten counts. In DNA form, the CDR3 reads TGTGCCAGCAGCTTGTTCCCGGGACAGGGGGGAGAGACCCAGTACTTC. Its translation: CASSLFPGQGGETQYF. The chain joins TRBV5-5 to TRBJ2-5, with 11 bases fitting TRBD1. With V trimmed by 1 base and J by 4 bases, 6 bases remained unmatched. Germline assignment: CDR1 SGHKS and CDR2 YYEKEE (reference sequence). The CDR3 has 16 residues.

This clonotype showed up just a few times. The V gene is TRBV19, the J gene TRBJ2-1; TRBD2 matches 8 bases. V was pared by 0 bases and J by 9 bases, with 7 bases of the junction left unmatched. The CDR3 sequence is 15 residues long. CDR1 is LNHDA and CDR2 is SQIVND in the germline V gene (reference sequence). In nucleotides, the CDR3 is TGTGCCAGTAGTATAGAGGACGGGAGGGCCCCTGAGCAGTTCTTC. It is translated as CASSIEDGRAPEQFF.